What follows are 13 T cell receptor beta chains derived from one specimen sequenced in a study of T cells in Graves' hyperthyroidism and ophthalmopathy. It was RNA transcripts that yielded the amplified TCR beta CDR3 regions. Initially, a first-round RT-PCR of the TCR CDR3 employed the HTBI primer set. One entry per CDR3 protein results from TCRdb running MiXCR on the multiplex PCR reads. The sample holds 270,000 or so distinct CDR3 sequences, 13% to 15% seen once. The sample consisted of blood. These receptors were collected from a woman aged 45-60 years with Graves' hyperthyroidism that later progressed to Graves' ophthalmopathy.

The table lists this clonotype with many counts. The J gene is TRBJ2-7, the V gene TRBV6-1; 8 bases agree with TRBD1. The CDR3 is 16 residues long. V lost 6 bases, J lost 4 bases, and 14 bases stayed unmatched. Germline V CDR1 and CDR2: MNHNS, SASEGT. Written as DNA, the CDR3 is TGTGCCAGCAGCGATCAACCCGGACAGGGTTCTTACGAGCAGTACTTC. As protein: CASSDQPGQGSYEQYF.

This clonotype occurred many times. The chain carries TRBV28 and TRBJ2-6; 7 bases fit TRBD2. CDR3 size: 17 residues. Germline assignment: CDR1 MDHEN and CDR2 SYDVKM. The junction had 14 bases not matched to a gene; V was cut back by 8 bases and J by 4 bases. The CDR3 loop reads CASRYGSGRVGANVLTF. The CDR3 DNA is TGTGCCAGCCGTTATGGTAGCGGGCGTGTGGGGGCCAACGTCCTGACTTTC.

The chain uses TRBV6-1 and TRBJ2-3; D unclear. The V end lost 6 bases, the J end lost 2 bases, and 15 bases lay between the germline ends. CDR1 and CDR2 from the germline V gene are MNHNS and SASEGT. The length of the CDR3 is 15 residues. The CDR3 DNA reads TGTGCCAGCAGAGAAAGGTGGCAGTACACAGATACGCAGTATTTT. Translation: CASRERWQYTDTQYF.

This clonotype appeared many times. The V and J genes are TRBV5-1 and TRBJ2-7, with 11 bases matching TRBD1. CDR3 length equals 14 residues. CDR1 and CDR2 (germline): SGHRS, YFSETQ. Trimming at V came to 5 bases and at J to 5 bases, leaving 6 bases not matched to a gene. CDR3 in amino acids: CASSTGQGVNEQYF. In DNA form, the CDR3 reads TGCGCCAGCAGTACGGGACAGGGGGTAAACGAGCAGTACTTC.

As to this clonotype: With a much larger clone just one base away, this may be a read error. V usage is TRBV20-1 and J usage is TRBJ2-1, with D perhaps assigned TRBD1 or TRBD2 (6 bases each). The CDR3 spans 15 residues. The germline V gene has CDR1 DFQATT and CDR2 SNEGSKA (reference sequence). Trimming pared 0 bases from V and 10 bases from J, leaving 19 bases between. Here the CDR3 reads CSARDRGTGGAEQFF. CDR3 DNA: TGCAGTGCTAGAGATAGGGGGACTGGCGGAGCCGAGCAGTTCTTC.

Concerning this clonotype: A much larger clone lies one base from this, so it may be a read error. The final CDR3 position lacks the conserved phenylalanine or tryptophan, pointing to a likely read error. The chain recombines TRBV10-2 with TRBJ2-7; no firm D call. CDR1 is WSHSY and CDR2 is SAAADI in the germline V gene. V dropped 4 bases and J dropped 5 bases, with 6 bases sitting between them. CDR3 length: 11 residues. The CDR3 DNA sequence: TGCGCCAGCAGTGCCCCCCACGAGCAGTACCTC. It translates to CASSAPHEQYL.

The chain carries TRBV16 and TRBJ1-2; the D gene is possibly TRBD1 (6 bases). Germline V gene data show CDR1 as KGHSY and CDR2 as FQNENV. The CDR3 is 15 residues long. Trimming cost V 1 base and J 0 bases, with 9 bases left between them. CDR3 sequence reads: CASSQWQGSNYGYTF. The CDR3, as DNA: TGTGCCAGCAGCCAATGGCAGGGGTCTAACTATGGCTACACCTTC.

This clonotype was recorded many times. The chain links TRBV11-2 to TRBJ2-1, with TRBD2 matching over 14 bases. J gave up 3 bases and V 5 bases, and 9 bases lay outside the gene matches. This CDR3 comprises 18 residues. The germline CDR1 and CDR2 sequences are SGHAT and FQNNGV. Here the CDR3 DNA reads TGTGCCAGCAGCCCTCTGACTAGCGGGAGGGCCAACTACAATGAGCAGTTCTTC. Its protein is CASSPLTSGRANYNEQFF.

This clonotype showed up just a few times. The chain links TRBV20-1 to TRBJ1-5; 9 bases fit TRBD1. CDR3 length equals 14 residues. J was trimmed by 6 bases and V by 1 base; bases with no gene match: 4. Germline loops: CDR1 DFQATT, CDR2 SNEGSKA (reference sequence). The CDR3: CSARGGTGRQPQHF. CDR3 sequence (DNA): TGCAGTGCTAGAGGAGGGACAGGGCGTCAGCCCCAGCATTTT.

Note on this clonotype: This may stem from a read error, because a much larger clone lies one nucleotide away. The chain carries TRBV3-1 and TRBJ1-1; TRBD1 matches 8 bases. The CDR3 has 15 residues. V was pared by 5 bases and J by 3 bases, with 8 bases of the junction left unmatched. CDR1 is LGHDT and CDR2 is YNNKEL in the germline V gene (reference sequence). The DNA for the CDR3 is TGTGCCAGCAGCTCTTGGACAGGGAGGGACACTGAAGCTTTCTTT. Protein: CASSSWTGRDTEAFF. The full variable domain, completed using reference TRBV3-1 and TRBJ1-1, is DTAVSQTPKYLVTQMGNDKSIKCEQNLGHDTMYWYKQDSKKFLKIMFSYNNKELIINETVPNRFSPKSPDKAHLNLHINSLELGDSAVYFCASSSWTGRDTEAFFGQGTRLTVV.

This clonotype was observed at least ten times. The CDR3 sequence is CSARLAGGTDTQYF. The DNA of the CDR3 is TGCAGTGCTAGACTAGCGGGAGGCACAGATACGCAGTATTTT. The chain recombines TRBV20-1 with TRBJ2-3, with 10 bases aligning to TRBD2. The ends lost 2 bases at V and 1 base at J; junction bases unmatched: 0. The CDR3 runs 14 residues. Germline V gene data show CDR1 as DFQATT and CDR2 as SNEGSKA (reference sequence).

This clonotype was seen only once. At one of its ends the junction is not consistent with the germline gene, which may arise from a read error. The chain carries TRBV5-5 and TRBJ1-1, with D tentatively TRBD1 (6 bases). The germline CDR1 and CDR2 sequences are SGHKS and YYEKEE (reference sequence). This CDR3 has 15 residues. The CDR3 coding sequence is TGTGCCAGCGGCTTGCTTAGCCTAGGGGGCACTGAAGCTTTCTTT. It translates to CASGLLSLGGTEAFF.

The chain has TRBV7-2 and TRBJ1-1; TRBD1 is a possible D gene (6 bases). The germline V gene has CDR1 SGHTA and CDR2 FQGNSA. Trimming took 2 bases from V and 4 from J, leaving 11 bases between them. The CDR3 totals 14 residues. CDR3 DNA sequence: TGTGCCAGCAGCTTAACAGGGAGAGGCACTGAAGCTTTCTTT. Encoded protein: CASSLTGRGTEAFF.